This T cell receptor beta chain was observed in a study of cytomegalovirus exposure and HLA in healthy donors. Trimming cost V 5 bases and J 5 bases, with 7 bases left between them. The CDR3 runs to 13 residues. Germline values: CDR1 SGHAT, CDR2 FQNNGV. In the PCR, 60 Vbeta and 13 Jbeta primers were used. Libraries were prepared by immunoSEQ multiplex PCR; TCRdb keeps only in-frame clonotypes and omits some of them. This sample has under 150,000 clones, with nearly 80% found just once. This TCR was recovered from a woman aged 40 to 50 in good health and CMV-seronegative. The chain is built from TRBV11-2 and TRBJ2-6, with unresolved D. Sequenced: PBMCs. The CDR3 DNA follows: TGTGCCAGCAGCATAAATAGGGCCAACGTCCTGACTTTC. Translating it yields CASSINRANVLTF.